The clone carrying this TCR beta chain was recorded at least ten times. The data were produced by immunoSEQ multiplex PCR, yet TCRdb's version contains in-frame clones alone and is incomplete. The sample holds some 180,000 clones; 75% to 90% are singletons and the top ten take 6.2%. The data are from a study of blood T cell repertoires in COVID-19. Study information: From the United States, Italy and Spain came samples of acute and convalescent COVID-19. T cells, B-cell-depleted T cells, or PBMCs provided the cDNA or gDNA that served as material.

The CDR3 totals 14 residues. Germline V gene sequence: CDR1 LGHDT, CDR2 YNNKEL (reference sequence). V lost 1 base and J lost 8, with 14 bases in between. Which cohort a participant joined came from the clinical history participants gave. The rearrangement links TRBV3-1 (or the pseudogene TRBV3-2) to TRBJ1-2; D gene uncertain. This TCR came from a man in his forties or fifties who had recovered from COVID-19. The sequencing input was PBMCs or T cells enriched from blood (not recorded which). CDR3: CASSQGASLWGYTF. Written as DNA, the CDR3 is TGTGCCAGCAGCCAAGGGGCCTCGCTATGGGGCTACACCTTC.